The source of this T cell receptor beta chain is a study of T cell clones after liver transplantation. The CDR3 sequence is 13 residues long. Trimming took 10 bases from V and 6 from J, leaving 15 bases between them. Germline V gives CDR1 SNHLY, CDR2 FYNNEI. This table comes from immunoSEQ multiplex PCR, and its TCRdb copy is limited to in-frame clones, with some not included. The sample shows 95,000 to 110,000 clones, under 90% of them seen only once. The sequencing here drew on CD4+ T cells from blood, taken approximately 50 months after liver transplant. V usage is TRBV2 and J usage is TRBJ2-2, with a tentative D call TRBD2 (6 bases). The clonotype originates from a human patient who received a liver transplant. Some T cells here may be from the graft donor. CDR3 in DNA: TGTGCCAACCGCCGGGAGCGCCCCGGGGAGCTGTTTTTT. Translation gives CANRRERPGELFF.